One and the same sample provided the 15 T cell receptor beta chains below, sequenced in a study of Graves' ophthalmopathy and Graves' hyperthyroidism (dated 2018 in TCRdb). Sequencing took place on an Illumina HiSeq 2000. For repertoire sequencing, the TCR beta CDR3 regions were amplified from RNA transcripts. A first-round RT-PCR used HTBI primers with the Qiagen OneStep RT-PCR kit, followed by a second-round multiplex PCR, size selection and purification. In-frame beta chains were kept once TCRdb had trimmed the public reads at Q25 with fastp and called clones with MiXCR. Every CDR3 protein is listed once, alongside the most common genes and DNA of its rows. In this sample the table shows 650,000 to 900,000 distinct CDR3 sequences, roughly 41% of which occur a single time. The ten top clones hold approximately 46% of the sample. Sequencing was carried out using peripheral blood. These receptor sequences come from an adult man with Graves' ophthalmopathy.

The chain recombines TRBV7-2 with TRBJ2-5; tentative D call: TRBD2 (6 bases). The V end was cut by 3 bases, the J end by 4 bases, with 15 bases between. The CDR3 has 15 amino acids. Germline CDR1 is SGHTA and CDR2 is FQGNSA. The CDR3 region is CASSFRGAESETQYF. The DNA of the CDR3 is TGTGCCAGCAGCTTTCGCGGGGCAGAGTCAGAGACCCAGTACTTC. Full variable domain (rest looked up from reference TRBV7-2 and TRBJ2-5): GAGVSQSPSNKVTEKGKDVELRCDPISGHTALYWYRQSLGQGLEFLIYFQGNSAPDKSGLPSDRFSAERTGGSVSTLTIQRTQQEDSAVYLCASSFRGAESETQYFGPGTRLLVL.

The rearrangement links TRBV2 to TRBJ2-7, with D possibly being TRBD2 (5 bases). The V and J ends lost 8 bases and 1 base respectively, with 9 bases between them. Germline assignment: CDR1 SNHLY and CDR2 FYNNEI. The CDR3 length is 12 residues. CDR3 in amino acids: CASQDLSYEQYF. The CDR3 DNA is TGTGCCAGCCAGGACTTGTCCTACGAGCAGTACTTC.

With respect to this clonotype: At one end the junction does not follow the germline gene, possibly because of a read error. The CDR3 spells CSVEDYPTISGRVTVAFF. CDR3 sequence (DNA): TGCAGCGTTGAAGATTACCCCACCATTTCCGGCAGGGTTACTGTAGCTTTCTTT. V usage is TRBV29-1 and J usage is TRBJ1-1, with D perhaps matching TRBD1 (5 bases). Germline V gives CDR1 SQVTM, CDR2 ANQGSEA. CDR3 size: 18 residues.

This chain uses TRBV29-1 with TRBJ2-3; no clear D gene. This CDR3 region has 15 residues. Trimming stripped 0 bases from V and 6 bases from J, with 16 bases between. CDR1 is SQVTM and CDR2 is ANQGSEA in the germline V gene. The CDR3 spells CSVEDRTGSGDTQYF. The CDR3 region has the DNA TGCAGCGTTGAAGATAGGACCGGGTCTGGGGATACGCAGTATTTT.

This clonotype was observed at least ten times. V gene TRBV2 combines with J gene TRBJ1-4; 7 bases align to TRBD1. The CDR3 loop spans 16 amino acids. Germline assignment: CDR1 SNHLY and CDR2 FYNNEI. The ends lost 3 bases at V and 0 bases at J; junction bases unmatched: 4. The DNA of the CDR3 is TGTGCCAGCAGTGAGGACAGGCCCACAACTAATGAAAAACTGTTTTTT. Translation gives CASSEDRPTTNEKLFF.

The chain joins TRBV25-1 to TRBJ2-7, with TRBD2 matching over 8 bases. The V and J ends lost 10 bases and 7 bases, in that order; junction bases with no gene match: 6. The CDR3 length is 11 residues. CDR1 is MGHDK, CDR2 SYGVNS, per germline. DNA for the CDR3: TGTGCCAAGCGGGGGCCGGGGGAGCAGTACTTC. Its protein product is CAKRGPGEQYF.

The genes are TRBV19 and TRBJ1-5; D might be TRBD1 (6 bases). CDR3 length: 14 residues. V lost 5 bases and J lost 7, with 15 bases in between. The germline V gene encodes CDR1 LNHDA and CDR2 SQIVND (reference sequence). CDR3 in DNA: TGTGCCAGTAGTGAACAGGGCAGAAGCCAGCCCCAGCATTTT. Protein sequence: CASSEQGRSQPQHF.

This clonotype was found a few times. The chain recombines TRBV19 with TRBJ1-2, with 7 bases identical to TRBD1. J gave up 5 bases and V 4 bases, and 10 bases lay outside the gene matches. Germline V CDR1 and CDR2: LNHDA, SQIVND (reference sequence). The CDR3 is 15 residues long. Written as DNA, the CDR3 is TGTGCCAGTAGTACAGGGGGAAATCCCCGGTATGGCTACACCTTC. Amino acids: CASSTGGNPRYGYTF. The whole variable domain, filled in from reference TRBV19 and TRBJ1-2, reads DGGITQSPKYLFRKEGQNVTLSCEQNLNHDAMYWYRQDPGQGLRLIYYSQIVNDFQKGDIAEGYSVSREKKESFPLTVTSAQKNPTAFYLCASSTGGNPRYGYTFGSGTRLTVV.

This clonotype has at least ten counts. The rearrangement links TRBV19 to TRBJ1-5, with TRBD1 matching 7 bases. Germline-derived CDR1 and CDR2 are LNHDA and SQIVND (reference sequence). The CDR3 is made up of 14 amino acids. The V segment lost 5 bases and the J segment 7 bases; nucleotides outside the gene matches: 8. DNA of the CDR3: TGTGCCAGTAGTCGAGACAGGGATTGGCAGCCCCAGCATTTT. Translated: CASSRDRDWQPQHF.

CDR3 residues: CATSSARYVQETQYF. CDR3 DNA: TGTGCCACCAGCAGTGCTCGTTACGTCCAAGAGACCCAGTACTTC. This rearrangement joins TRBV15 to TRBJ2-5; D is ambiguous. This CDR3 contains 15 residues. Germline lookup yields CDR1 LNHNV and CDR2 YYDKDF (reference sequence). V lost 3 bases and J lost 1, with 12 bases in between.

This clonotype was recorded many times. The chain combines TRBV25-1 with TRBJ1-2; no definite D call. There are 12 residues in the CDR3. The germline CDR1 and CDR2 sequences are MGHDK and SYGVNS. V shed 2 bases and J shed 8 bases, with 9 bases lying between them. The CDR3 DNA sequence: TGTGCCAGCAGTGAACCCCACGGGGGCTACACCTTC. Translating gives CASSEPHGGYTF.

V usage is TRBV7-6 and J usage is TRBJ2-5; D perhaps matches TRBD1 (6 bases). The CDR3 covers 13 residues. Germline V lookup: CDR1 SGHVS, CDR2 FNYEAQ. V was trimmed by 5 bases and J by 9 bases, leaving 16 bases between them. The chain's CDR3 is CASSKQQGQPQYF. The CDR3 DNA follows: TGTGCCAGCAGCAAACAACAGGGCCAGCCCCAGTACTTC. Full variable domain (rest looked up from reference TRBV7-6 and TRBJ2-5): GAGVSQSPRYKVTKRGQDVALRCDPISGHVSLYWYRQALGQGPEFLTYFNYEAQQDKSGLPNDRFSAERPEGSISTLTIQRTEQRDSAMYRCASSKQQGQPQYFGPGTRLLVL.

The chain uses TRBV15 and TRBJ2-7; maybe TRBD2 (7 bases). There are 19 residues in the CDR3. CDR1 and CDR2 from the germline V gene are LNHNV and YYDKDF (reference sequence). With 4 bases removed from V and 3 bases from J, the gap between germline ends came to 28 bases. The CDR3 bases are TGTGCCACCAGCAACGGGAGACAGGAGACTAGCCGCTATAACTACGAGCAGTACTTC. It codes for CATSNGRQETSRYNYEQYF.

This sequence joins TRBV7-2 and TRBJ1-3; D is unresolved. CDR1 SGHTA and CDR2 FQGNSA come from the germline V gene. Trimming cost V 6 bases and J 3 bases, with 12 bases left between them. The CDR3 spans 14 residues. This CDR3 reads CASSSVAHGNTIYF. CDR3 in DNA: TGTGCCAGCAGTTCCGTGGCTCATGGAAACACCATATATTTT.

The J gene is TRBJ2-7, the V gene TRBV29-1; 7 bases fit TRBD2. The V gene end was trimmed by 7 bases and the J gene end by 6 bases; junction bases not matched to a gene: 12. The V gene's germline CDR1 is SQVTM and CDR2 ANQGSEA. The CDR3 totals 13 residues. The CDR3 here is CSGRDYDSAEQYF. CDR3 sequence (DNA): TGCAGCGGCCGGGACTACGACTCCGCCGAGCAGTACTTC.